Shown below are 26 T cell receptor beta chains from a single sample sequenced in a study of identical twins. TCRdb reprocessed the 5' RACE reads via MiXCR and lists one record per CDR3 protein. Of around 1.7 million distinct CDR3 sequences listed, about 32% were seen once; the top ten hold 0.27%. Material: cord blood. The receptors were sampled from a newborn girl in good health.

This clonotype was found a few times. The gene calls are TRBV3-1 and TRBJ1-2; 7 bases map to TRBD1. CDR1 and CDR2 from the germline V gene are LGHDT and YNNKEL (reference sequence). The CDR3 covers 14 residues. V gave up 2 bases and J gave up 4 bases; unmatched junction bases: 4. The CDR3 protein is CASSQYRGGYGYTF. CDR3 nucleotides: TGTGCCAGCAGCCAATACAGGGGAGGCTATGGCTACACCTTC.

V and J are TRBV20-1 and TRBJ1-2; D uncertain. CDR1 and CDR2 (germline): DFQATT, SNEGSKA (reference sequence). Trimming took off 3 bases at V and 10 bases at J, with 6 bases between the two ends. The CDR3 runs to 9 residues. The CDR3 sequence: CSASPVYTF. CDR3 DNA sequence: TGCAGTGCTAGTCCCGTCTACACCTTC.

This sequence joins TRBV29-1 and TRBJ2-2, with D perhaps matching TRBD2 (5 bases). Germline CDR1 and CDR2: SQVTM and ANQGSEA. The germline V and J ends were trimmed by 7 bases and 2 bases, with 14 bases remaining between them. The CDR3 runs 14 residues. This CDR3 is CSGHAGSNTGELFF. CDR3 coding DNA: TGCAGCGGTCATGCGGGTTCCAACACCGGGGAGCTGTTTTTT.

Comments on this clonotype: One end of the junction does not line up with germline, which may come from a read error. J is TRBJ2-1 and V is TRBV3-1, with D possibly matching TRBD2 (6 bases). Germline V CDR1 and CDR2: LGHDT, YNNKEL (reference sequence). The CDR3 sequence is 13 residues long. The CDR3 DNA sequence: TGTGCCAGCAGCCAGGGACTTCACAATGAGCGGTTCTTC. As protein: CASSQGLHNERFF.

V usage is TRBV2 and J usage is TRBJ1-4; a possible D gene is TRBD1 (5 bases). The germline V gene has CDR1 SNHLY and CDR2 FYNNEI. This CDR3 spans 12 amino acids. Trimming stripped 7 bases from V and 4 bases from J, with 7 bases between. The CDR3 region has the DNA TGTGCCAGCACCCAGGGTAATGAAAAACTGTTTTTT. Translation: CASTQGNEKLFF.

The chain carries TRBV6-1 and TRBJ2-7, with D perhaps being TRBD1 or TRBD2 (5 bases each). CDR1 and CDR2 from the germline V gene are MNHNS and SASEGT. The CDR3 is 17 residues long. The V end lost 6 bases, the J end lost 7 bases, and 28 bases lay between the germline ends. The CDR3 loop reads CASRSGLGDRTYNEQYF. CDR3 nucleotides: TGTGCCAGCAGATCCGGATTAGGGGACCGGACCTACAATGAGCAGTACTTC.

This clonotype came up a few times. The CDR3 nucleotides read TGTGCCAGCAGTCCCTTAGGGGGAGGCGAGCAGTACTTC. This translates into CASSPLGGGEQYF. This sequence joins TRBV27 and TRBJ2-7, with D tentatively TRBD1 or TRBD2 (6 bases each). CDR1 and CDR2 from the germline V gene are MNHEY and SMNVEV (reference sequence). Trimming left V 5 bases short and J 6 bases short, with 14 bases between. This CDR3 is 13 amino acids long.

The chain combines TRBV20-1 with TRBJ2-7, with 8 bases matching TRBD2. CDR3 length: 14 amino acids. Germline CDR1 and CDR2: DFQATT and SNEGSKA (reference sequence). V lost 2 bases and J lost 2; bases outside the gene matches: 5. The CDR3 here is CSARSGSPPYEQYF. The CDR3 DNA reads TGCAGTGCTAGAAGCGGGAGCCCGCCCTACGAGCAGTACTTC.

This sequence joins TRBV20-1 and TRBJ1-5, with D possibly TRBD1 on 5 matching bases. This CDR3 contains 14 residues. Deletions cut 6 bases from V and 7 bases from J, with 19 bases between. Germline values: CDR1 DFQATT, CDR2 SNEGSKA (reference sequence). CDR3 bases: TGCAGTGCCTCCATTTTTGGGGGTAGACAGCCCCAGCATTTT. The encoded protein is CSASIFGGRQPQHF.

The chain has TRBV11-1 and TRBJ2-3, with 9 bases aligning to TRBD2. The junction had 12 bases not matched to a gene; V was cut back by 0 bases and J by 5 bases. The CDR3 length is 18 residues. CDR1 is SGHAT, CDR2 FQDESV, per germline (reference sequence). The CDR3: CASSLAHQAGGPLDTQYF. The CDR3 coding sequence is TGTGCCAGCAGCTTAGCGCATCAAGCGGGAGGTCCTCTAGATACGCAGTATTTT.

In this sample, this clonotype turned up a few times. The chain employs TRBV3-1 and TRBJ1-5; 7 bases fit TRBD1. The CDR3 is 13 amino acids. Germline V gene sequence: CDR1 LGHDT, CDR2 YNNKEL (reference sequence). V was clipped by 8 bases and J by 5 bases; unmatched bases: 6. CDR3 nucleotide sequence: TGTGCCAGCCGACAGGGCGAAGATCAGCCCCAGCATTTT. It is translated as CASRQGEDQPQHF.

This chain links TRBV24-1 with TRBJ2-3, with D possibly TRBD2 on 5 matching bases. Germline-derived CDR1 and CDR2 are KGHDR and SFDVKD. This CDR3 region has 15 residues. Between the trimmed V and J ends, which lost 4 bases and 2 bases, there was a span of 12 bases. The CDR3 nucleotides are TGTGCCACCAGTGACCCCGGACTTCACACAGATACGCAGTATTTT. Amino acid sequence: CATSDPGLHTDTQYF.

To note about this clonotype: One end of the junction is discordant with germline, which a read error may explain. The chain recombines TRBV5-1 with TRBJ2-1; 10 positions match TRBD2. Germline loops: CDR1 SGHRS, CDR2 YFSETQ. The CDR3 is made up of 17 amino acids. Here the CDR3 reads CATSPYLAGDAYNEQFF. CDR3 nucleotides: TGCGCCACCAGCCCATATCTAGCGGGAGACGCCTACAATGAGCAGTTCTTC.

This clonotype was seen a handful of times. The V and J genes are TRBV19 and TRBJ2-5, with D maybe TRBD2 (5 bases). This CDR3 region has 13 residues. The V end lost 5 bases, the J end lost 3 bases, and 10 bases lay between the germline ends. CDR1 and CDR2 (germline): LNHDA, SQIVND (reference sequence). The CDR3 reads CASSPGDKETQYF. CDR3 DNA: TGTGCCAGTAGTCCCGGGGATAAAGAGACCCAGTACTTC. Full variable domain (rest looked up from reference TRBV19 and TRBJ2-5): DGGITQSPKYLFRKEGQNVTLSCEQNLNHDAMYWYRQDPGQGLRLIYYSQIVNDFQKGDIAEGYSVSREKKESFPLTVTSAQKNPTAFYLCASSPGDKETQYFGPGTRLLVL.

The chain links TRBV6-1 to TRBJ2-5, with D unresolved. CDR1 and CDR2 from the germline V gene are MNHNS and SASEGT. The CDR3 loop spans 13 amino acids. V was pared by 8 bases and J by 1 base, with 11 bases between. CDR3 DNA: TGTGCCAGCCTTAAAACCGGCCAAGAGACCCAGTACTTC. Translation gives CASLKTGQETQYF.

The chain uses TRBV27 and TRBJ2-1; TRBD2 agrees at 7 bases. The DNA end is a closer match to TRBJ2-7, so the J assignment may be wrong. Germline assignment: CDR1 MNHEY and CDR2 SMNVEV (reference sequence). The CDR3 runs to 16 residues. The CDR3 is CASSALAPISYNEQYF. CDR3 DNA sequence: TGTGCCAGCAGTGCACTAGCGCCAATCTCCTACAATGAGCAGTACTTC.

This clonotype was observed a handful of times. This chain uses TRBV20-1 with TRBJ2-7; TRBD2 agrees at 9 bases. Unmatched junction bases numbered 5, after V lost 8 bases and J lost 0 bases. Germline V gene data show CDR1 as DFQATT and CDR2 as SNEGSKA (reference sequence). The CDR3 is 13 amino acids. The CDR3 is CSFLAGSSYEQYF. As DNA, the CDR3 is TGCAGTTTTCTAGCGGGGTCCTCCTACGAGCAGTACTTC.

The chain employs TRBV5-6 and TRBJ1-2; D possibly corresponds to TRBD1 (6 bases). Germline CDR1 is SGHDT and CDR2 is YYEEEE. Trimming took 6 bases from V and 4 from J, leaving 16 bases between them. CDR3 size: 14 residues. CDR3 sequence: CASTPWDNPYGYTF. The CDR3 coding sequence is TGTGCCAGCACCCCGTGGGACAACCCCTATGGCTACACCTTC.

V usage is TRBV20-1 and J usage is TRBJ2-4, with TRBD2 identical over 7 bases. The end of the DNA fits TRBJ2-5 better, so the J call may be wrong. Per germline, CDR1 DFQATT and CDR2 SNEGSKA (reference sequence). The CDR3 sequence is 13 residues long. The CDR3 sequence is CSASSGLVETQYF. The CDR3 bases are TGCAGTGCTAGTTCAGGACTAGTGGAGACCCAGTACTTC.

The chain links TRBV5-1 to TRBJ1-1; D perhaps matches TRBD1 (6 bases). CDR1 is SGHRS and CDR2 is YFSETQ in the germline V gene. Trimming shortened V by 4 bases and J by 11 bases, and 21 bases separated the two germline ends. This CDR3 comprises 14 residues. The CDR3 sequence is CASSLRGGGLSAFF. Written as DNA, the CDR3 is TGCGCCAGCAGCCTCAGAGGGGGGGGGCTCTCGGCTTTCTTT. The full variable domain, in which reference TRBV5-1 and TRBJ1-1 provide the parts outside the CDR3, is KAGVTQTPRYLIKTRGQQVTLSCSPISGHRSVSWYQQTPGQGLQFLFEYFSETQRNKGNFPGRFSGRQFSNSRSEMNVSTLELGDSALYLCASSLRGGGLSAFFGQGTRLTVV.

The rearrangement links TRBV20-1 to TRBJ1-2; no clear D. CDR3 length: 10 amino acids. The V end lost 3 bases, the J end lost 8 bases, and 7 bases lay between the germline ends. Germline CDR1 DFQATT, CDR2 SNEGSKA (reference sequence). The CDR3 nucleotides are TGCAGTGCTAGCGCATCCGGCTACACCTTC. The encoded protein is CSASASGYTF.

Points on this clonotype: Its ends do not fully match the called genes, so a read error is possible. V is TRBV7-2 and J is TRBJ2-3, with D possibly matching TRBD2 (6 bases). Germline V lookup: CDR1 SGHTA, CDR2 FQGNSA. The CDR3 is 17 amino acids. The CDR3 protein is CANSLRKLAGVTDTQYF. CDR3 DNA: TGTGCCAACAGCTTACGGAAACTAGCCGGAGTCACAGATACGCAGTATTTT.

This clonotype was counted once. V is TRBV6-1 and J is TRBJ2-1; the D call may be TRBD1 or TRBD2 (5 bases each). Matching the DNA end better, TRBJ2-7 makes the J call doubtful. The V gene's germline CDR1 is MNHNS and CDR2 SASEGT. This CDR3 region has 16 residues. The DNA for the CDR3 is TGTGCCAGCAGTGAAGCCGGAGCTGGGGGTCGTTACGAGCAGTACTTC. Protein sequence: CASSEAGAGGRYEQYF.

This chain connects TRBV20-1 to TRBJ2-7, with a tentative D call TRBD2 (6 bases). The length of the CDR3 is 12 residues. Trimming removed 5 bases from V and 7 bases from J, with 15 bases in between. Germline V CDR1 and CDR2: DFQATT, SNEGSKA (reference sequence). The CDR3: CSAGDFDNEQYF. The CDR3 DNA reads as TGCAGTGCTGGGGACTTCGACAATGAGCAGTACTTC.

About this clonotype itself: One end of the junction varies from germline; a read error may be responsible. This chain joins TRBV7-6 and TRBJ2-3; no clear D. This CDR3 has 14 residues. The germline gives CDR1 SGHVS, CDR2 FNYEAQ. The CDR3 bases are TGTGCCAGCAGCTGTCAGTGGTGCACAGATACGCAGTCTTTT. Translating it yields CASSCQWCTDTQSF.

This clonotype has only a few counts. CDR3: CASSLSPGLSYEQYF. In DNA form, the CDR3 reads TGTGCCAGCAGTTTATCTCCGGGCCTCTCCTACGAGCAGTACTTC. The chain is built from TRBV28 and TRBJ2-7; D is unclear. The germline V gene has CDR1 MDHEN and CDR2 SYDVKM. The V end was cut by 1 base, the J end by 0 bases, with 10 bases between. CDR3 length: 15 residues. Full variable domain (remainder filled in from reference TRBV28 and TRBJ2-7): DVKVTQSSRYLVKRTGEKVFLECVQDMDHENMFWYRQDPGLGLRLIYFSYDVKMKEKGDIPEGYSVSREKKERFSLILESASTNQTSMYLCASSLSPGLSYEQYFGPGTRLTVT.